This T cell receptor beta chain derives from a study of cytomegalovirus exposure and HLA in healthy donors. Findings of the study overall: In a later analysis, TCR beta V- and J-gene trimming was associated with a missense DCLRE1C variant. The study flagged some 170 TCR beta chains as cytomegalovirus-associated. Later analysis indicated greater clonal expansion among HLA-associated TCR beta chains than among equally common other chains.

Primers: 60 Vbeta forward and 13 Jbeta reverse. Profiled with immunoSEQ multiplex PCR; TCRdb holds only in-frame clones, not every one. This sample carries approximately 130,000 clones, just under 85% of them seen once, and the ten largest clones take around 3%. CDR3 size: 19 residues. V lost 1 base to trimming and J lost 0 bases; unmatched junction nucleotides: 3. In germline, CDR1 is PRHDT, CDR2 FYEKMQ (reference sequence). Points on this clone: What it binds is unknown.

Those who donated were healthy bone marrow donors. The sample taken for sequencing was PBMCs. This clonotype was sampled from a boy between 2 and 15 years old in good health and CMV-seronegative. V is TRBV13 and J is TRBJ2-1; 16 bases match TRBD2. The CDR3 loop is CASSLVGLAGGSSYNEQFF. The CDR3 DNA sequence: TGTGCCAGCAGCTTAGTGGGACTAGCGGGAGGGAGCTCCTACAATGAGCAGTTCTTC.